The 17 T cell receptor beta chains in this list originate from one sample, sequenced in a study of T cells in Graves' hyperthyroidism and ophthalmopathy (dated 2019 in TCRdb). Receptor amplification or capture employed multiplex PCR. Sequencing used an Illumina HiSeq 2000. Amplification of TCR beta CDR3 regions was carried out from RNA transcripts. The first round of RT-PCR for the TCR CDR3 was performed with the HTBI primer set and the Qiagen OneStep RT-PCR kit. Using fastp trimming at Q25 and MiXCR clonotype assembly, TCRdb reanalyzed the public sequencing data and kept in-frame beta chains. Each CDR3 protein appears once, grouped with its most common genes and DNA. In all, the sample holds around 660,000 distinct CDR3 sequences, and roughly 45% of those were seen once. The top ten clonotypes cover roughly 7.2% of the sample. The sequenced sample was peripheral blood or thyroid tissue (not recorded which). Receptors originate from an adult man with Graves' disease, either hyperthyroidism or ophthalmopathy (not recorded which).

This clonotype was detected only once. The V gene is TRBV9, the J gene TRBJ1-4, with 8 bases matching TRBD1. The germline gives CDR1 SGDLS, CDR2 YYNGEE. The trim removed 6 bases at V and 0 bases at J, leaving 7 bases unmatched. The CDR3 runs to 16 residues. This CDR3 reads CASTEGQGSTNEKLFF. CDR3 DNA: TGTGCCAGCACTGAAGGACAGGGATCAACTAATGAAAAACTGTTTTTT.

J is TRBJ1-5 and V is TRBV29-1, with 11 nucleotides matching TRBD1. There are 14 residues in the CDR3. Germline values: CDR1 SQVTM, CDR2 ANQGSEA. With V trimmed by 4 bases and J by 5 bases, 4 bases remained unmatched. CDR3 DNA: TGCAGCGTTGCGGACAGGGGGCGCGATCAGCCCCAGCATTTT. This gives the protein CSVADRGRDQPQHF.

This chain joins TRBV5-1 and TRBJ1-4; 8 bases match TRBD1. Germline V gene data show CDR1 as SGHRS and CDR2 as YFSETQ. The CDR3 runs to 15 residues. Trimming took 3 bases from V and 1 from J; bases not matched to a gene: 2. The CDR3 coding sequence is TGCGCCAGCAGCTGGGGGACAGGAACTAATGAAAAACTGTTTTTT. It specifies CASSWGTGTNEKLFF.

The table lists this clonotype with many counts. The chain joins TRBV12-3 or TRBV12-4 to TRBJ1-2; 7 bases are a match to TRBD1. The CDR3 loop spans 11 amino acids. The V and J ends lost 1 base and 14 bases, in that order; junction bases with no gene match: 4. CDR3 DNA sequence: TGTGCCAGCAGTTTAGGGACAGGTCCTACCTTC. Translating it yields CASSLGTGPTF.

The rearrangement links TRBV29-1 to TRBJ1-5, with D unresolved. The CDR3 totals 14 residues. With 5 bases removed from V and 9 bases from J, the gap between germline ends came to 20 bases. CDR1 SQVTM and CDR2 ANQGSEA come from the germline V gene. The CDR3 DNA reads as TGCAGCGTTTCCGGGAACATGGGTAAAGGGCCCCAGCATTTT. Residues: CSVSGNMGKGPQHF.

This clonotype occurred once. This sequence joins TRBV7-9 and TRBJ1-4, with no clear D. V lost 3 bases and J lost 4, with 9 bases in between. The CDR3 is 14 amino acids. CDR1 SEHNR and CDR2 FQNEAQ come from the germline V gene (reference sequence). CDR3 residues: CASSLEARNEKLFF. In nucleotides, the CDR3 is TGTGCCAGCAGCTTGGAGGCCCGTAATGAAAAACTGTTTTTT.

V usage is TRBV5-4 and J usage is TRBJ1-6; D is uncertain. CDR1 is SGHNT and CDR2 is YYREEE in the germline V gene (reference sequence). This CDR3 comprises 14 residues. Trimming removed 0 bases from V and 6 bases from J, with 7 bases in between. The CDR3 DNA is TGTGCCAGCAGCTTGGGGAATCCTAATTCACCCCTCCACTTT. This encodes CASSLGNPNSPLHF. Full variable domain (missing parts from reference TRBV5-4 and TRBJ1-6): ETGVTQSPTHLIKTRGQQVTLRCSSQSGHNTVSWYQQALGQGPQFIFQYYREEENGRGNFPPRFSGLQFPNYSSELNVNALELDDSALYLCASSLGNPNSPLHFGNGTRLTVT.

This clonotype has a count of ten or more. The chain recombines TRBV2 with TRBJ2-7, with D possibly TRBD2 on 6 matching bases. Trimming left V 2 bases short and J 5 bases short, with 19 bases between. From germline, CDR1 is SNHLY and CDR2 FYNNEI. This CDR3 contains 16 residues. In DNA, the CDR3 is TGTGCCAGCAGTGAAATCGTAACGCGGGACGTCCACGAGCAGTACTTC. Amino acids: CASSEIVTRDVHEQYF.

This rearrangement joins TRBV5-4 to TRBJ1-1, with D unresolved. This CDR3 has 14 amino acids. V gave up 5 bases and J gave up 0 bases, with 11 bases separating them. The germline gives CDR1 SGHNT, CDR2 YYREEE (reference sequence). The CDR3 spells CASRTLLLNTEAFF. The CDR3 nucleotides are TGTGCCAGCAGAACGTTGCTGTTGAACACTGAAGCTTTCTTT.

The gene calls are TRBV5-1 and TRBJ1-4; possibly TRBD1 for D (5 bases). Germline loops: CDR1 SGHRS, CDR2 YFSETQ. This CDR3 is built from 14 residues. The V gene lost 3 bases and the J gene lost 8 bases, with 14 bases spanning the gap. The CDR3 DNA is TGCGCCAGCAGCTCGCAGGGTTCTTGGGAAAAACTGTTTTTT. Its protein product is CASSSQGSWEKLFF. Drawing the rest from reference TRBV5-1 and TRBJ1-4, the complete variable domain is KAGVTQTPRYLIKTRGQQVTLSCSPISGHRSVSWYQQTPGQGLQFLFEYFSETQRNKGNFPGRFSGRQFSNSRSEMNVSTLELGDSALYLCASSSQGSWEKLFFGSGTQLSVL.

The V gene is TRBV12-3 or TRBV12-4, the J gene TRBJ1-1; D gene ambiguous. The CDR3 totals 12 residues. The CDR3 nucleotides read TGTGCTAGTGGTTTGTCTGGAACTGAAGCTTTCTTT. Translation gives CASGLSGTEAFF.

About this clonotype: A much larger clone differs from this one at a single base, so this may be a read error. J is TRBJ1-2 and V is TRBV10-3; D call uncertain. The V end lost 3 bases, the J end lost 4 bases, and 15 bases lay between the germline ends. Germline V lookup: CDR1 ENHRY, CDR2 SYGVKD. CDR3 length: 15 residues. The CDR3 coding sequence is TGTGCCATCAGTGAAGCGCTATCGGTTACCTATGGCTACACCTTC. It yields the protein CAISEALSVTYGYTF.

Many counts were recorded for this clonotype. The chain uses TRBV12-3 or TRBV12-4 and TRBJ1-6; D unresolved. Deletions cut 2 bases from V and 7 bases from J, with 9 bases between. This CDR3 is 14 amino acids long. CDR3 DNA: TGTGCCAGCAGTTTATCCGCGGGGAATTCACCCCTCCACTTT. Its protein product is CASSLSAGNSPLHF.

A remark on this clonotype: A much larger clone differs by one base, so this may be a read error. The CDR3 DNA reads as TGTGCCACCAGTGCGGGGGGCTTTAACACTGAAGCTCTCTTT. Protein sequence: CATSAGGFNTEALF. The V gene is TRBV24-1, the J gene TRBJ1-1; D perhaps matches TRBD1 (6 bases). Germline V gives CDR1 KGHDR, CDR2 SFDVKD. CDR3 length: 14 residues.

V usage is TRBV6-1 and J usage is TRBJ2-7; 9 bases are shared with TRBD2. The CDR3 totals 13 residues. Germline V gene data show CDR1 as MNHNS and CDR2 as SASEGT. The V gene end was trimmed by 4 bases and the J gene end by 5 bases; junction bases not matched to a gene: 3. The CDR3 sequence is CASSGGGADEQYF. CDR3 nucleotides: TGTGCCAGCAGTGGCGGGGGGGCTGACGAGCAGTACTTC.

The chain is built from TRBV12-3 or TRBV12-4 and TRBJ1-2; 7 nucleotides align to TRBD1. This CDR3 contains 12 residues. V dropped 6 bases and J dropped 5; count of bases not matched to a gene: 3. CDR3 DNA sequence: TGTGCCAGCAGACCGACAGGGTATGGCTACACCTTC. It specifies CASRPTGYGYTF.

The chain joins TRBV29-1 to TRBJ2-7; D may be TRBD2 (8 bases). The CDR3 covers 13 residues. Germline V gene sequence: CDR1 SQVTM, CDR2 ANQGSEA. Trimming cost V 4 bases and J 9 bases, with 19 bases left between them. CDR3 in DNA: TGCAGCGTTGGCGACAGGGTGAGCGGGGGGCAGTACTTC. This sequence encodes CSVGDRVSGGQYF.